A selection of T cell receptor beta chains follows, all from one sample in a study of cytomegalovirus exposure and HLA in healthy donors. Sequenced by immunoSEQ multiplex PCR; TCRdb stores in-frame clones only, minus some. The sample has roughly 60,000 clones; around 96% are singletons. The sequenced sample consisted of PBMCs. Receptors were obtained from a woman younger than 35 in good health and CMV-seronegative. Both conserved end residues are part of each CDR3. Fields, in order: V gene, clone size, J gene, CDR3 protein. Clone sizes are given selectively: once, few, many, or a class where the clone is expanded.

V gene: TRBV6-1; clone size: NA; J gene: TRBJ2-3; CDR3 protein: CASSSDRGGADTQYF
V gene: TRBV4-3; clone size: NA; J gene: TRBJ2-6; CDR3 protein: CASSPGNSGANVLTF
V gene: TRBV7-2; clone size: NA; J gene: TRBJ2-7; CDR3 protein: CASSLVDRSYEQYF
V gene: TRBV5-4; clone size: NA; J gene: TRBJ2-5; CDR3 protein: CASSRDRGRGETQYF
V gene: TRBV6-5; clone size: NA; J gene: TRBJ1-1; CDR3 protein: CASTRQGGTEAFF
V gene: TRBV7-9; clone size: NA; J gene: TRBJ2-6; CDR3 protein: CASSRYWQGRSGANVLTF
V gene: TRBV7-3; clone size: NA; J gene: TRBJ2-1; CDR3 protein: CASSRRGAGGAYNEQFF
V gene: TRBV7-2; clone size: NA; J gene: TRBJ2-5; CDR3 protein: CASSLQPGDHQETQYF
V gene: TRBV7-3; clone size: NA; J gene: TRBJ2-1; CDR3 protein: CASSPTSGPYNEQFF
V gene: TRBV19; clone size: NA; J gene: TRBJ1-2; CDR3 protein: CASSFQGGYGYTF
V gene: TRBV28; clone size: NA; J gene: TRBJ2-2; CDR3 protein: CATRPTGIGGELFF
V gene: TRBV4-2; clone size: NA; J gene: TRBJ2-4; CDR3 protein: CASSLRRRDIQYF
V gene: TRBV7-9; clone size: NA; J gene: TRBJ1-2; CDR3 protein: CASSLGGQGARSAF
V gene: TRBV9; clone size: once; J gene: TRBJ2-2; CDR3 protein: CASSVGSGSGYGELFF
V gene: TRBV11-3; clone size: NA; J gene: TRBJ2-7; CDR3 protein: CASSSPGGEQYF
V gene: TRBV5-1; clone size: NA; J gene: TRBJ2-3; CDR3 protein: CASSPGLAGGDTQYF
V gene: TRBV6-5; clone size: few; J gene: TRBJ1-2; CDR3 protein: CASRTDRDYGYTF
V gene: TRBV19; clone size: NA; J gene: TRBJ2-2; CDR3 protein: CASTLPYTGELFF
V gene: TRBV19; clone size: NA; J gene: TRBJ2-3; CDR3 protein: CASSRQGAGTDTQYF
V gene: TRBV15; clone size: NA; J gene: TRBJ2-6; CDR3 protein: CATSRDYGQTFSSGANVLTF
V gene: TRBV6-5; clone size: NA; J gene: TRBJ2-7; CDR3 protein: CASSYGGTGMEEQYF
V gene: TRBV2; clone size: NA; J gene: TRBJ2-5; CDR3 protein: CASSDFGETQYF
V gene: TRBV10-3; clone size: NA; J gene: TRBJ2-7; CDR3 protein: CAIRNTSGQHYEQYF
V gene: TRBV5-1; clone size: NA; J gene: TRBJ1-2; CDR3 protein: CASSLGQDMPYGYTF
V gene: TRBV12-5; clone size: NA; J gene: TRBJ1-2; CDR3 protein: CASGPGLGGYTF
V gene: TRBV30; clone size: once; J gene: TRBJ2-2; CDR3 protein: CAWSWGRAGTGELFF
V gene: TRBV7-2; clone size: NA; J gene: TRBJ2-3; CDR3 protein: CASSLGGPDTQYF
V gene: TRBV23-1; clone size: NA; J gene: TRBJ1-1; CDR3 protein: CASSHGAGGLGTEAFF
V gene: TRBV5-1; clone size: NA; J gene: TRBJ1-2; CDR3 protein: CASSEETGISGYTF
V gene: TRBV15; clone size: NA; J gene: TRBJ2-5; CDR3 protein: CATSRHQGRVPQETQYF
V gene: TRBV5-1; clone size: NA; J gene: TRBJ2-1; CDR3 protein: CASSLDKTYNEQFF
V gene: TRBV5-1; clone size: few; J gene: TRBJ1-2; CDR3 protein: CASSAGTDYGYTF
V gene: TRBV30; clone size: NA; J gene: TRBJ2-7; CDR3 protein: CAWSVGQARYEQYF
V gene: TRBV27; clone size: NA; J gene: TRBJ2-7; CDR3 protein: CASRGGLGSSYEQYF
V gene: TRBV7-9; clone size: NA; J gene: TRBJ1-5; CDR3 protein: CASSRSMALRQGDQPQHF
V gene: TRBV10-2; clone size: NA; J gene: TRBJ2-7; CDR3 protein: CASRQGPYEQYF
V gene: TRBV7-9; clone size: NA; J gene: TRBJ1-2; CDR3 protein: CASSPGGSSNYGYTF
V gene: TRBV7-6; clone size: NA; J gene: TRBJ2-5; CDR3 protein: CASSLGPGEETQYF
V gene: TRBV13; clone size: NA; J gene: TRBJ2-3; CDR3 protein: CASSFAGSTDTQYF
V gene: TRBV2; clone size: NA; J gene: TRBJ2-3; CDR3 protein: CASSPPRGGTDTQYF
V gene: TRBV18; clone size: NA; J gene: TRBJ2-2; CDR3 protein: CASSPNLREGELFF